This T cell receptor (beta chain) was obtained from a study of OX40 agonist ivuxolimab in advanced cancers. Study in general: Patients were roughly 83% male with ages about 23 to 79, mean around 61.

The ends were cut back, 8 bases at V and 0 bases at J, with 8 bases in the middle. Looked up from germline, CDR1 is LGHNA and CDR2 is YSLEER. CDR3 length equals 13 residues. Whole-study findings and limits: Undetermined was the antigen specificity of the expanded peripheral T cells. Partial responders at 0.1-3.0 mg/kg had among the lowest clonal expansion.

The protocol was immunoSEQ multiplex PCR, while the TCRdb copy is restricted to in-frame clones and leaves out a portion. The repertoire holds about 100,000 clones, with approximately 94% as singletons. A remark on this clone: The antigen remains unidentified.

The sequencing here drew on CD4+ or CD8+ T cells sorted from blood, taken in a trial of the OX40 agonist ivuxolimab. The chain links TRBV4-3 to TRBJ1-3; D gene ambiguous. The sequence derives from an adult with an advanced solid tumor such as melanoma, head and neck, liver or kidney cancer. The CDR3 nucleotides read TGCGCCAGCGGATTACTCTCTGGAAACACCATATATTTT. Protein: CASGLLSGNTIYF.